This passage covers 20 T cell receptor beta chains from one sample sequenced in a study of T cells in Graves' hyperthyroidism and ophthalmopathy. TCR beta CDR3 sequences were amplified from RNA transcripts. The TCR CDR3 was amplified in a first-round RT-PCR using the HTBI primer set. TCRdb used MiXCR to reprocess the multiplex PCR reads, holding one entry per CDR3 protein. This sample yields over 700,000 distinct CDR3 sequences, of which roughly 32% are seen a single time; roughly 31% belongs to the top ten. Material: blood. All receptors come from a woman in her forties with Graves' hyperthyroidism.

V and J are TRBV7-8 and TRBJ1-3; D is ambiguous. CDR3 length: 15 amino acids. Germline V gene data show CDR1 as SGHVS and CDR2 as FQNEAQ. V was cut by 7 bases and J by 4 bases, with 17 bases left in between. The CDR3 coding sequence is TGTGCCAGCAACTCAGGACTGAGGGAAGGAAACACCATATATTTT. As protein: CASNSGLREGNTIYF.

This chain uses TRBV24-1 with TRBJ2-5; a weak D match, TRBD2 (6 bases). This CDR3 has 15 residues. CDR1 and CDR2 (germline): KGHDR, SFDVKD. The CDR3 spells CTSSPGSSVRETQYF. In nucleotides, the CDR3 is TGTACCAGCTCACCAGGATCTAGCGTTCGAGAGACCCAGTACTTC.

This clonotype has more than one count but fewer than ten. The CDR3 is CSAPDSMNTEAFF. The DNA for the CDR3 is TGCAGTGCCCCGGACAGTATGAACACTGAAGCTTTCTTT. The rearrangement joins TRBV20-1 to TRBJ1-1, with TRBD1 as a possible D gene (6 bases). Germline CDR1 is DFQATT and CDR2 is SNEGSKA (reference sequence). V lost 6 bases to trimming and J lost 0 bases, with 11 bases between them. The CDR3 has 13 residues.

On this clonotype: The germline gene is not matched at one end of the junction; a read error may be the cause. The chain employs TRBV29-1 and TRBJ2-1; 12 bases line up with TRBD2. Germline V gene data show CDR1 as SQVTM and CDR2 as ANQGSEA. The CDR3 is 14 amino acids. The CDR3 DNA reads TGCAGCGTCGAAGGACTAGCGGGATACAATGAGCAGTTCTTC. As protein: CSVEGLAGYNEQFF.

The chain combines TRBV20-1 with TRBJ2-7; the D is unclear. The CDR3 contains 12 residues. The V end lost 0 bases, the J end lost 9 bases, and 12 bases lay between the germline ends. Germline lookup yields CDR1 DFQATT and CDR2 SNEGSKA (reference sequence). CDR3 protein: CSAREQNTAQYF. CDR3 coding DNA: TGCAGTGCTAGAGAACAGAACACTGCGCAGTACTTC.

This clonotype was counted between two and nine times. The chain carries TRBV20-1 and TRBJ2-2, with 8 bases that match TRBD2. V was pared by 1 base and J by 6 bases, with 10 bases of the junction left unmatched. Germline assignment: CDR1 DFQATT and CDR2 SNEGSKA (reference sequence). The CDR3 loop spans 16 amino acids. CDR3 sequence: CSARAPGLDFSGELFF. The CDR3 DNA reads as TGCAGTGCTAGAGCTCCGGGACTAGATTTCTCCGGGGAGCTGTTTTTT.

This clonotype occurred a few times. The rearrangement links TRBV20-1 to TRBJ2-7; perhaps TRBD1 as D (6 bases). The ends were cut back, 5 bases at V and 0 bases at J, with 17 bases in the middle. The germline V gene has CDR1 DFQATT and CDR2 SNEGSKA (reference sequence). The CDR3 sequence is 15 residues long. The CDR3 DNA sequence: TGCAGTGCTCTCCACCTGCACAGGGTCTCCTACGAGCAGTACTTC. Protein product: CSALHLHRVSYEQYF.

The chain recombines TRBV19 with TRBJ1-5; D is undetermined. This CDR3 has 15 residues. The germline CDR1 and CDR2 sequences are LNHDA and SQIVND (reference sequence). With 3 bases removed from V and 0 bases from J, the gap between germline ends came to 9 bases. The CDR3 DNA reads TGTGCCAGTAGTATGCGAGGGCTTAGCAATCAGCCCCAGCATTTT. This gives the protein CASSMRGLSNQPQHF.

This clonotype has a count of ten or more. The chain combines TRBV5-1 with TRBJ2-2; D gene unclear. Trimming removed 0 bases from V and 6 bases from J, with 6 bases in between. CDR1 is SGHRS, CDR2 YFSETQ, per germline. CDR3 length: 13 residues. CDR3 DNA: TGCGCCAGCAGCTTGGCCGTCCCCGGGGAGCTGTTTTTT. It is translated as CASSLAVPGELFF.

Notes on this clonotype: A read error may account for a junction end that differs from germline. The chain uses TRBV6-2 or TRBV6-3 and TRBJ2-7; D may be TRBD2 (5 bases). This CDR3 comprises 15 residues. Germline CDR1 reads MNHEY; CDR2 reads SVGEGT. The DNA of the CDR3 is TGTGCCAGCAGCTACAACCCTCCCCTCGGAGGCGAGCAGCACTTC. The encoded protein is CASSYNPPLGGEQHF.

Comment on this clonotype: A much more abundant neighbour one base away suggests this may be a read error. The chain is built from TRBV6-5 and TRBJ1-1; no definite D call. Trimming cost V 7 bases and J 1 base, with 4 bases left between them. The CDR3 covers 11 residues. Per germline, CDR1 MNHEY and CDR2 SVGAGI. This CDR3 is CASTKNTEAFF. CDR3 DNA sequence: TGTGCCAGCACCAAGAACACTGAAGCTTTCTTT.

V usage is TRBV28 and J usage is TRBJ2-5; TRBD2 is a possible D gene (6 bases). The germline V and J ends were trimmed by 6 bases and 4 bases, with 24 bases remaining between them. There are 17 residues in the CDR3. Germline loops: CDR1 MDHEN, CDR2 SYDVKM. The CDR3 bases are TGTGCCAGCAGCTTAGGGAGGTTACTAGGCCCCCCAGAGACCCAGTACTTC. This translates into CASSLGRLLGPPETQYF.

This clonotype was detected a few times. V gene TRBV19 combines with J gene TRBJ2-7; D is perhaps TRBD2 (5 bases). The germline V and J ends were trimmed by 6 bases and 0 bases, with 12 bases remaining between them. This CDR3 has 14 residues. The germline gives CDR1 LNHDA, CDR2 SQIVND (reference sequence). For the CDR3, the DNA is TGTGCCAGTAGCCCATGGGAGTTCTCCTACGAGCAGTACTTC. As protein: CASSPWEFSYEQYF.

The chain joins TRBV7-6 to TRBJ1-6; TRBD1 matches at 7 bases. The CDR3 has 16 amino acids. The germline V gene has CDR1 SGHVS and CDR2 FNYEAQ. J lost 8 bases, V lost 6 bases, and 13 bases had no gene match. The CDR3, as DNA: TGTGCCAGCAGGAGAGGCCCAGGGGGGAAGGATTCACCCCTCCACTTT. Protein: CASRRGPGGKDSPLHF. Full variable domain (missing parts from reference TRBV7-6 and TRBJ1-6): GAGVSQSPRYKVTKRGQDVALRCDPISGHVSLYWYRQALGQGPEFLTYFNYEAQQDKSGLPNDRFSAERPEGSISTLTIQRTEQRDSAMYRCASRRGPGGKDSPLHFGNGTRLTVT.

The V and J genes are TRBV14 and TRBJ2-1; 9 bases are shared with TRBD1. Per germline, CDR1 SGHDN and CDR2 FVKESK. CDR3 size: 16 residues. V shed 1 base, J shed 6 bases, and the junction held 7 bases outside the gene matches. This CDR3 reads CASSQAPGQGGNEQFF. CDR3 bases: TGTGCCAGCAGCCAAGCCCCGGGACAGGGCGGCAATGAGCAGTTCTTC. The full variable domain, rest sourced from reference TRBV14 and TRBJ2-1, is EAGVTQFPSHSVIEKGQTVTLRCDPISGHDNLYWYRRVMGKEIKFLLHFVKESKQDESGMPNNRFLAERTGGTYSTLKVQPAELEDSGVYFCASSQAPGQGGNEQFFGPGTRLTVL.

As concerns this clonotype: An end of the junction differs from the germline gene, which may be a read error. The gene calls are TRBV19 and TRBJ1-1; D remains unclear. CDR1 and CDR2 from the germline V gene are LNHDA and SQIVND (reference sequence). This CDR3 contains 14 residues. DNA for the CDR3: TGTGCCAGTAGTATTATCTCGACGAACACTGAAGCTTCCTTT. Protein product: CASSIISTNTEASF.

This clonotype was observed many times. The genes are TRBV29-1 and TRBJ2-3; D possibly corresponds to TRBD2 (6 bases). The V end was cut by 7 bases, the J end by 6 bases, with 14 bases between. This CDR3 spans 12 amino acids. Per germline, CDR1 SQVTM and CDR2 ANQGSEA. The CDR3 protein is CSAGGEVDTQYF. The CDR3 DNA reads TGCAGCGCCGGAGGGGAAGTGGATACGCAGTATTTT.

CDR3 coding DNA: TGCAGCGTTGAAGATAGGGGACAGGGTAGTGGGAGCAATCAGCCCCAGCATTTT. Translation gives CSVEDRGQGSGSNQPQHF. V gene TRBV29-1 combines with J gene TRBJ1-5, with 9 bases identical to TRBD1. The CDR3 runs to 18 residues. V trimming: 0 bases; J trimming: 1 base; junction bases outside the gene matches: 10. Germline CDR1 reads SQVTM; CDR2 reads ANQGSEA.

The V gene is TRBV11-2, the J gene TRBJ1-1, with unresolved D. The CDR3 length is 13 residues. Trimming stripped 5 bases from V and 8 bases from J, with 15 bases between. Per germline, CDR1 SGHAT and CDR2 FQNNGV. The CDR3 is CASSTRPGSEAFF. DNA for the CDR3: TGTGCCAGCAGCACACGACCGGGATCCGAAGCTTTCTTT. The full variable domain, completed using reference TRBV11-2 and TRBJ1-1, is EAGVAQSPRYKIIEKRQSVAFWCNPISGHATLYWYQQILGQGPKLLIQFQNNGVVDDSQLPKDRFSAERLKGVDSTLKIQPAKLEDSAVYLCASSTRPGSEAFFGQGTRLTVV.

This rearrangement joins TRBV12-3 or TRBV12-4 to TRBJ1-5, with D perhaps TRBD1 (6 bases). The CDR3 length is 14 residues. Trimming stripped 1 base from V and 7 bases from J, with 11 bases between. The chain's CDR3 is CASSLVQGTQPQHF. The CDR3 nucleotides read TGTGCCAGCAGTTTAGTCCAGGGGACACAGCCCCAGCATTTT.